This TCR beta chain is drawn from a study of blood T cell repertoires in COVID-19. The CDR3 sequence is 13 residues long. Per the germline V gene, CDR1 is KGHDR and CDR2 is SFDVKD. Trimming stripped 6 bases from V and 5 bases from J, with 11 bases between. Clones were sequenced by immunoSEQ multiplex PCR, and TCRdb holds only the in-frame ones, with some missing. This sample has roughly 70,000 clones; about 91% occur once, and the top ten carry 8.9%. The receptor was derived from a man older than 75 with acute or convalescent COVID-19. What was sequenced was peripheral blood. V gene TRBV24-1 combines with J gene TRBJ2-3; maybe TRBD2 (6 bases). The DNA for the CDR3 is TGTGCCACCAGTAAAGGAGGGGTAGATACGCAGTATTTT. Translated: CATSKGGVDTQYF.